Listed below are T cell receptor beta chains from one sample, sequenced in a study of blood T cells in healthy people across ages. TCRdb reprocessed the 5' RACE reads via MiXCR and lists one record per CDR3 protein. The sample holds 750,000 to 950,000 distinct CDR3 sequences, almost 30% seen once. These records were also assigned to another study, of T cells of mothers and their children.

The sample taken for sequencing was blood. These TCRs come from a woman aged 40 to 50 in good health. The CDR3 runs from the conserved cysteine through the conserved F or W. A D gene is named only where the DNA matches it firmly. For some rows the clone size is stated as once, few or many, or as a class when expanded; others skip it.

clone_size,d_call,j_call,v_call,cdr3_aa,cdr3_nt
-,TRBD1,TRBJ1-1,TRBV5-1,CASSLGQGAGTEAFF,TGCGCCAGCAGCTTGGGACAGGGGGCTGGCACTGAAGCTTTCTTT
-,-,TRBJ2-1,TRBV27,CASSLSWGNEQFF,TGTGCCAGCAGTTTATCCTGGGGAAACGAGCAGTTCTTC
-,-,TRBJ1-1,TRBV12-3/TRBV12-4,CASSDRTLNTEAFF,TGTGCCAGCAGTGACCGGACTTTGAACACTGAAGCTTTCTTT
many,TRBD1,TRBJ2-7,TRBV7-2,CASSSRDSPAYEQYF,TGTGCCAGCAGCTCTCGGGACAGTCCTGCCTACGAGCAGTACTTC
-,-,TRBJ1-6,TRBV12-3/TRBV12-4,CASSTGRGYNSPLHF,TGTGCCAGCAGCACAGGGCGCGGCTATAATTCACCCCTCCACTTT
-,-,TRBJ2-2,TRBV5-1,CASSSENTGELFF,TGCGCCAGCAGCTCGGAGAACACCGGGGAGCTGTTTTTT
few,-,TRBJ2-4,TRBV5-1,CASSLDGDSKNIQYF,TGCGCCAGCAGCTTGGATGGGGATTCCAAAAACATTCAGTACTTC
-,-,TRBJ2-1,TRBV4-2,CASSQKGRKYEQFF,TGTGCCAGCAGCCAAAAAGGTAGAAAATATGAGCAGTTCTTC
few,-,TRBJ1-2,TRBV6-2/TRBV6-3,CASSYQLRGYTF,TGTGCCAGCAGTTATCAATTAAGAGGCTACACCTTC
few,-,TRBJ1-1,TRBV28,CASRLRAGKTEAFF,TGTGCCAGCAGGTTACGGGCGGGGAAGACTGAAGCTTTCTTT